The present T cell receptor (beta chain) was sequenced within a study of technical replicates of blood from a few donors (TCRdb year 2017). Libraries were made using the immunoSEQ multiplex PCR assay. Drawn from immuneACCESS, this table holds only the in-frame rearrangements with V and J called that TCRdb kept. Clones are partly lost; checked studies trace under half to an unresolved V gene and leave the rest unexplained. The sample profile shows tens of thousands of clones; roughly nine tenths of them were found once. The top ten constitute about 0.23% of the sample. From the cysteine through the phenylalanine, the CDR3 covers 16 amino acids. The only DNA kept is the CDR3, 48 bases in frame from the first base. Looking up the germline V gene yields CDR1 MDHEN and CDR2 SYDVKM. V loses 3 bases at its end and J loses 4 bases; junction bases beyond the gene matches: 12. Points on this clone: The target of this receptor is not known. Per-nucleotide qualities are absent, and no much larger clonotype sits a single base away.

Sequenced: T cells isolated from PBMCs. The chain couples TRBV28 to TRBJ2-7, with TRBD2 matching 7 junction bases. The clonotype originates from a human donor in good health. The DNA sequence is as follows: TGTGCCAGCAGTTTTCCCAAAACGGGAGGAGGGTACGAGCAGTACTTC. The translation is CASSFPKTGGGYEQYF.